The TCR beta chain described here comes from a study of cytomegalovirus exposure and HLA in healthy donors. Study-wide results and caveats: The authors listed about 170 TCR beta chains as cytomegalovirus-associated. HLA allele associations emerged for around 15,000 TCR beta sequences in a later analysis, at 0.05 false discovery rate.

This clone was recorded only once. Its target is unknown. The trim removed 4 bases at V and 0 bases at J, leaving 6 bases unmatched. The CDR3 is 15 amino acids. The germline gives CDR1 SGHTS, CDR2 YDEGEE. PCR employed 60 Vbeta and 13 Jbeta primers. Data came from immunoSEQ multiplex PCR; TCRdb stores just in-frame clones and leaves some out. The sample carries around 170,000 clones, 81% recorded once. The TCR sequence derives from a man aged 50-59 years in good health and CMV-seropositive. Input material: PBMCs. This sequence joins TRBV5-8 and TRBJ2-5; 7 bases fit TRBD1. CDR3: CASSPDRLDQETQYF. The CDR3 coding sequence is TGTGCCAGCAGCCCGGACAGGTTGGACCAAGAGACCCAGTACTTC. Filled out from reference TRBV5-8 and TRBJ2-5, the complete variable domain reads EAGVTQSPTHLIKTRGQQATLRCSPISGHTSVYWYQQALGLGLQFLLWYDEGEERNRGNFPPRFSGRQFPNYSSELNVNALELEDSALYLCASSPDRLDQETQYFGPGTRLLVL.